One and the same sample provided the 28 T cell receptor beta chains below, sequenced in a study of immune evolution from preneoplasia to lung adenocarcinoma. Some clones are missing from TCRdb's copy, which holds only in-frame ones; the method was immunoSEQ multiplex PCR. The profile shows fewer than 50,000 clones, over 75% of them singletons. Sequencing input: FFPE invasive lung adenocarcinoma tissue. The origin of the receptors is a person between 55 and 70 years old with lung adenocarcinoma.

The chain uses TRBV18 and TRBJ2-6; no reliable D call. CDR1 is KGHSH, CDR2 LQKENI, per germline. CDR3 length: 16 residues. V lost 3 bases and J 3 bases, leaving 12 bases between the germline ends. The CDR3 sequence: CASSPVKGFGANVLTF. CDR3 nucleotide sequence: TGTGCCAGCTCACCGGTTAAAGGCTTTGGGGCCAACGTCCTGACTTTC.

This chain uses TRBV5-1 with TRBJ1-3, with D tentatively TRBD1 (5 bases). The CDR3 loop spans 17 amino acids. The germline V gene encodes CDR1 SGHRS and CDR2 YFSETQ. V was shortened by 2 bases and J by 2 bases, with 17 bases between the two germline ends. As DNA, the CDR3 is TGCGCCAGCAGCTTTGGCTCTTCTGTCAGGGCTGGAAACACCATATATTTT. Translating it yields CASSFGSSVRAGNTIYF. Together with reference TRBV5-1 and TRBJ1-3, the CDR3 gives the full variable domain: KAGVTQTPRYLIKTRGQQVTLSCSPISGHRSVSWYQQTPGQGLQFLFEYFSETQRNKGNFPGRFSGRQFSNSRSEMNVSTLELGDSALYLCASSFGSSVRAGNTIYFGEGSWLTVV.

J is TRBJ2-1 and V is TRBV5-1, with TRBD2 matching over 8 bases. The V gene end was trimmed by 2 bases and the J gene end by 5 bases; junction bases not matched to a gene: 9. From germline, CDR1 is SGHRS and CDR2 YFSETQ. The CDR3 extends over 16 amino acids. The CDR3, as DNA: TGCGCCAGCAGCTTAGGGACTAGAACATTAAACAATGAGCAGTTCTTC. Its translation is CASSLGTRTLNNEQFF.

A few counts support this clone. The chain has TRBV6-6 and TRBJ2-5; perhaps TRBD2 as D (5 bases). V lost 4 bases to trimming and J lost 3 bases, with 15 bases between them. The germline V gene encodes CDR1 MNHNY and CDR2 SVGAGI (reference sequence). The CDR3 length is 15 residues. The CDR3 spells CASSSSWTGKETQYF. The CDR3 DNA reads as TGTGCCAGCAGTTCCTCCTGGACTGGGAAAGAGACCCAGTACTTC.

This rearrangement joins TRBV27 to TRBJ2-7, with 10 bases that match TRBD1. J gave up 5 bases and V 5 bases, and 6 bases lay outside the gene matches. The V gene's germline CDR1 is MNHEY and CDR2 SMNVEV (reference sequence). This CDR3 has 14 amino acids. CDR3 DNA: TGTGCCAGCAGTCGGACAGGGGGGCGAGACGAGCAGTACTTC. Protein product: CASSRTGGRDEQYF.

The chain has TRBV19 and TRBJ1-5; the D is unclear. Looked up from germline, CDR1 is LNHDA and CDR2 is SQIVND (reference sequence). Trimming shortened V by 5 bases and J by 6 bases, and 11 bases separated the two germline ends. This CDR3 has 13 amino acids. The CDR3 loop reads CASSEGWRQPQHF. CDR3 coding DNA: TGTGCCAGTAGTGAAGGGTGGCGTCAGCCCCAGCATTTT.

This clone is a singleton in its sample. The sample contains more than one DNA sequence encoding this CDR3. V and J are TRBV18 and TRBJ2-5, with no clear D. Germline CDR1 reads KGHSH; CDR2 reads LQKENI. The CDR3 has 11 residues. V was pared by 3 bases and J by 4 bases, with 3 bases between. CDR3 nucleotides: TGTGCCAGCTCACCGGGAGAGACCCAGTACTTC. This encodes CASSPGETQYF.

J is TRBJ1-5 and V is TRBV19, with 7 bases that match TRBD1. Per germline, CDR1 LNHDA and CDR2 SQIVND (reference sequence). The CDR3 consists of 15 residues. Trimming took 4 bases from V and 6 from J; bases not matched to a gene: 9. The CDR3 is CASSRGQIILQPQHF. DNA for the CDR3: TGTGCCAGTAGTAGGGGACAGATCATCCTTCAGCCCCAGCATTTT.

The rearrangement joins TRBV28 to TRBJ2-7; D is ambiguous. Per the germline V gene, CDR1 is MDHEN and CDR2 is SYDVKM. The CDR3 covers 14 residues. V was shortened by 6 bases and J by 0 bases, with 12 bases between the two germline ends. CDR3 residues: CASRPGGYSYEQYF. The CDR3, as DNA: TGTGCCAGCAGGCCCGGCGGTTACTCCTACGAGCAGTACTTC.

The chain couples TRBV4-1 to TRBJ2-2; 7 bases map to TRBD1. This CDR3 spans 17 amino acids. From germline, CDR1 is MGHRA and CDR2 YSYEKL. V shed 4 bases, J shed 0 bases, and the junction held 8 bases outside the gene matches. The CDR3 loop is CASSPKSTGTNTGELFF. The CDR3 coding sequence is TGCGCCAGCAGCCCCAAATCGACAGGGACGAACACCGGGGAGCTGTTTTTT.

In this sample, this clone turned up a few times. The CDR3 bases are TGTGCCAGCAGCTCTAATACAGATACGCAGTATTTT. It yields the protein CASSSNTDTQYF. The chain uses TRBV7-9 and TRBJ2-3, with no clear D. The V gene's germline CDR1 is SEHNR and CDR2 FQNEAQ (reference sequence). V was pared by 4 bases and J by 3 bases, with 5 bases between. The CDR3 spans 12 residues.

This sequence joins TRBV2 and TRBJ2-6; no definite D call. Trimming stripped 6 bases from V and 5 bases from J, with 8 bases between. CDR1 is SNHLY, CDR2 FYNNEI, per germline. There are 13 residues in the CDR3. The DNA of the CDR3 is TGTGCCAGCAGGGGCGACAGGGCCAACGTCCTGACTTTC. It translates to CASRGDRANVLTF.

This clone came up a few times. The chain employs TRBV27 and TRBJ1-5; D is uncertain. Trimming removed 3 bases at V and 0 bases at J, with 9 bases between. From germline, CDR1 is MNHEY and CDR2 SMNVEV (reference sequence). The CDR3 consists of 15 residues. CDR3 nucleotides: TGTGCCAGCAGTTTGTTAGGAGATAGCAATCAGCCCCAGCATTTT. Translated: CASSLLGDSNQPQHF.

The chain links TRBV10-3 to TRBJ2-1; D is unresolved. This CDR3 spans 11 amino acids. Germline V gives CDR1 ENHRY, CDR2 SYGVKD. Trimming cost V 1 base and J 7 bases, with 2 bases left between them. CDR3 sequence (DNA): TGTGCCATCAGTGAGTATAATGAGCAGTTCTTC. Amino acid sequence: CAISEYNEQFF.

This chain links TRBV4-2 with TRBJ1-1; TRBD1 matches 11 bases. Germline assignment: CDR1 LGHNA and CDR2 YNFKEQ. The ends lost 2 bases at V and 8 bases at J; junction bases unmatched: 10. The CDR3 is 16 amino acids. The chain's CDR3 is CASSQPGTGGVREAFF. CDR3 DNA sequence: TGTGCCAGCAGCCAACCCGGGACAGGGGGTGTTAGGGAAGCTTTCTTT.

V usage is TRBV7-9 and J usage is TRBJ1-4; tentatively, D is TRBD1 (6 bases). This CDR3 contains 16 residues. Trimming left V 1 base short and J 4 bases short, with 13 bases between. Germline loops: CDR1 SEHNR, CDR2 FQNEAQ (reference sequence). The CDR3 DNA reads as TGTGCCAGCAGCTTAGGGTTAGGACAGAGTAATGAAAAACTGTTTTTT. Protein product: CASSLGLGQSNEKLFF.

The chain combines TRBV6-1 with TRBJ2-3, with a tentative D call TRBD2 (7 bases). The ends were cut back, 6 bases at V and 5 bases at J, with 15 bases in the middle. Germline V gives CDR1 MNHNS, CDR2 SASEGT. This CDR3 contains 14 residues. In DNA, the CDR3 is TGTGCCAGCAGCGGAGGGGGGGTTTTAGATACGCAGTATTTT. It translates to CASSGGGVLDTQYF.

This clone showed up just once. The chain uses TRBV6-5 and TRBJ1-5; D uncertain. The CDR3 is made up of 14 amino acids. Trimming cost V 6 bases and J 0 bases, with 9 bases left between them. Germline assignment: CDR1 MNHEY and CDR2 SVGAGI. CDR3 sequence reads: CASSRLNSNQPQHF. CDR3 nucleotides: TGTGCCAGCAGCCGACTGAATAGCAATCAGCCCCAGCATTTT.

The chain uses TRBV5-4 and TRBJ1-1; D not resolved. The V end was cut by 0 bases, the J end by 5 bases, with 8 bases between. Germline V gene sequence: CDR1 SGHNT, CDR2 YYREEE (reference sequence). This CDR3 spans 13 amino acids. The CDR3 DNA sequence: TGTGCCAGCAGCTTGGCCCAAGGAACTGAAGCTTTCTTT. This sequence encodes CASSLAQGTEAFF.

The chain recombines TRBV7-3 with TRBJ2-1; 8 bases line up with TRBD2. Germline V lookup: CDR1 SGHTA, CDR2 FQGTGA. After removal of 5 bases from V and 3 bases from J, the junction contained 3 bases not matched to a gene. There are 14 residues in the CDR3. DNA of the CDR3: TGTGCCAGCAGCATTAGCGGGGTCTACAATGAGCAGTTCTTC. Encoded protein: CASSISGVYNEQFF.

The chain combines TRBV6-5 with TRBJ2-7; D gene ambiguous. CDR1 is MNHEY, CDR2 SVGAGI, per germline. Between the trimmed V and J ends, which lost 4 bases and 3 bases, there was a span of 13 bases. The CDR3 sequence is 14 residues long. The DNA for the CDR3 is TGTGCCAGCAGTTTAAGTCGGGCAGGCTACGAGCAGTACTTC. Translation: CASSLSRAGYEQYF.

The chain recombines TRBV28 with TRBJ1-2; no clear D. Germline CDR1 is MDHEN and CDR2 is SYDVKM. The length of the CDR3 is 16 residues. V was shortened by 3 bases and J by 3 bases, with 17 bases between the two germline ends. CDR3 bases: TGTGCCAGCAGTTTCTCTCTGGGCAGTTCAGACTATGGCTACACCTTC. Protein sequence: CASSFSLGSSDYGYTF.

The rearrangement uses TRBV11-1 and TRBJ1-2; D is ambiguous. Trimming removed 5 bases at V and 2 bases at J, with 6 bases between. CDR1 and CDR2 from the germline V gene are SGHAT and FQDESV (reference sequence). This CDR3 is 12 amino acids long. The CDR3 DNA sequence: TGTGCCAGCAGCCACCGGAACTATGGCTACACCTTC. This translates into CASSHRNYGYTF.

The count of this clone is one. In DNA, the CDR3 is TGTGCCAGCAGTGTCCCGTACGGACAGGATGCCTACGAGCAGTACTTC. Protein sequence: CASSVPYGQDAYEQYF. The rearrangement links TRBV28 to TRBJ2-7; 7 nucleotides line up with TRBD1. Germline lookup yields CDR1 MDHEN and CDR2 SYDVKM. V lost 5 bases, J lost 2 bases, and 12 bases stayed unmatched. The CDR3 consists of 16 residues.

The chain combines TRBV6-1 with TRBJ2-3; tentative D call: TRBD1 (6 bases). Germline V gene data show CDR1 as MNHNS and CDR2 as SASEGT. V lost 6 bases and J lost 4, with 17 bases in between. The CDR3 extends over 15 amino acids. The CDR3 DNA is TGTGCCAGCAGAGCTTCCAGGGGAAATGCAGATACGCAGTATTTT. The encoded protein is CASRASRGNADTQYF.

V usage is TRBV15 and J usage is TRBJ2-3, with 14 nucleotides matching TRBD2. The germline gives CDR1 LNHNV, CDR2 YYDKDF (reference sequence). The CDR3 sequence is 17 residues long. With 3 bases clipped from V and 4 bases from J, the junction kept 6 bases outside the gene matches. The DNA for the CDR3 is TGTGCCACCAGCAGGGAGGGGACTAGCGGGAGATCAGATACGCAGTATTTT. It specifies CATSREGTSGRSDTQYF.

The chain is built from TRBV7-9 and TRBJ1-5, with TRBD1 matching 10 bases. V was pared by 0 bases and J by 5 bases, with 1 base of the junction left unmatched. CDR1 and CDR2 (germline): SEHNR, FQNEAQ (reference sequence). The CDR3 is 15 residues long. CDR3 sequence: CASSLAGTGDQPQHF. In DNA form, the CDR3 reads TGTGCCAGCAGCTTAGCCGGGACAGGGGATCAGCCCCAGCATTTT.

This chain connects TRBV18 to TRBJ2-2; D unresolved. Germline V lookup: CDR1 KGHSH, CDR2 LQKENI. Trimming took off 3 bases at V and 1 base at J, with 9 bases between the two ends. CDR3 length: 15 amino acids. In DNA form, the CDR3 reads TGTGCCAGCTCACCCGCAATGGGGAACACCGGGGAGCTGTTTTTT. Its protein product is CASSPAMGNTGELFF. The whole variable domain, filled in from reference TRBV18 and TRBJ2-2, reads NAGVMQNPRHLVRRRGQEARLRCSPMKGHSHVYWYRQLPEEGLKFMVYLQKENIIDESGMPKERFSAEFPKEGPSILRIQQVVRGDSAAYFCASSPAMGNTGELFFGEGSRLTVL.